This TCR beta chain is drawn from a study of post-analysis software for immune sequencing data. Overall study results and limits: A handful of TRBV segments, including TRBV5-6, TRBV5-1 and TRBV20-1, were more frequent in patients than controls.

This clonotype turned up a few times. The antigen is not known. The authors incorporated unique molecular identifiers into the TCR beta cDNA libraries. TCRdb redid the calling of the PCR reads with MiXCR, one entry per CDR3 protein. The table includes hundreds of thousands of distinct CDR3 sequences, 55% to 60% detected once. J was trimmed by 2 bases and V by 1 base; bases with no gene match: 3. The CDR3 extends over 16 amino acids. CDR1 is SGHTA, CDR2 FQGNSA, per germline. This chain connects TRBV7-2 to TRBJ2-3, with 10 bases aligning to TRBD2. This TCR derives from a girl aged 2 to 9 with multiple sclerosis. The sample consisted of blood. This CDR3 is CASSLGTSGLTDTQYF. The CDR3 DNA is TGTGCCAGCAGCTTAGGGACTAGCGGACTCACAGATACGCAGTATTTT.